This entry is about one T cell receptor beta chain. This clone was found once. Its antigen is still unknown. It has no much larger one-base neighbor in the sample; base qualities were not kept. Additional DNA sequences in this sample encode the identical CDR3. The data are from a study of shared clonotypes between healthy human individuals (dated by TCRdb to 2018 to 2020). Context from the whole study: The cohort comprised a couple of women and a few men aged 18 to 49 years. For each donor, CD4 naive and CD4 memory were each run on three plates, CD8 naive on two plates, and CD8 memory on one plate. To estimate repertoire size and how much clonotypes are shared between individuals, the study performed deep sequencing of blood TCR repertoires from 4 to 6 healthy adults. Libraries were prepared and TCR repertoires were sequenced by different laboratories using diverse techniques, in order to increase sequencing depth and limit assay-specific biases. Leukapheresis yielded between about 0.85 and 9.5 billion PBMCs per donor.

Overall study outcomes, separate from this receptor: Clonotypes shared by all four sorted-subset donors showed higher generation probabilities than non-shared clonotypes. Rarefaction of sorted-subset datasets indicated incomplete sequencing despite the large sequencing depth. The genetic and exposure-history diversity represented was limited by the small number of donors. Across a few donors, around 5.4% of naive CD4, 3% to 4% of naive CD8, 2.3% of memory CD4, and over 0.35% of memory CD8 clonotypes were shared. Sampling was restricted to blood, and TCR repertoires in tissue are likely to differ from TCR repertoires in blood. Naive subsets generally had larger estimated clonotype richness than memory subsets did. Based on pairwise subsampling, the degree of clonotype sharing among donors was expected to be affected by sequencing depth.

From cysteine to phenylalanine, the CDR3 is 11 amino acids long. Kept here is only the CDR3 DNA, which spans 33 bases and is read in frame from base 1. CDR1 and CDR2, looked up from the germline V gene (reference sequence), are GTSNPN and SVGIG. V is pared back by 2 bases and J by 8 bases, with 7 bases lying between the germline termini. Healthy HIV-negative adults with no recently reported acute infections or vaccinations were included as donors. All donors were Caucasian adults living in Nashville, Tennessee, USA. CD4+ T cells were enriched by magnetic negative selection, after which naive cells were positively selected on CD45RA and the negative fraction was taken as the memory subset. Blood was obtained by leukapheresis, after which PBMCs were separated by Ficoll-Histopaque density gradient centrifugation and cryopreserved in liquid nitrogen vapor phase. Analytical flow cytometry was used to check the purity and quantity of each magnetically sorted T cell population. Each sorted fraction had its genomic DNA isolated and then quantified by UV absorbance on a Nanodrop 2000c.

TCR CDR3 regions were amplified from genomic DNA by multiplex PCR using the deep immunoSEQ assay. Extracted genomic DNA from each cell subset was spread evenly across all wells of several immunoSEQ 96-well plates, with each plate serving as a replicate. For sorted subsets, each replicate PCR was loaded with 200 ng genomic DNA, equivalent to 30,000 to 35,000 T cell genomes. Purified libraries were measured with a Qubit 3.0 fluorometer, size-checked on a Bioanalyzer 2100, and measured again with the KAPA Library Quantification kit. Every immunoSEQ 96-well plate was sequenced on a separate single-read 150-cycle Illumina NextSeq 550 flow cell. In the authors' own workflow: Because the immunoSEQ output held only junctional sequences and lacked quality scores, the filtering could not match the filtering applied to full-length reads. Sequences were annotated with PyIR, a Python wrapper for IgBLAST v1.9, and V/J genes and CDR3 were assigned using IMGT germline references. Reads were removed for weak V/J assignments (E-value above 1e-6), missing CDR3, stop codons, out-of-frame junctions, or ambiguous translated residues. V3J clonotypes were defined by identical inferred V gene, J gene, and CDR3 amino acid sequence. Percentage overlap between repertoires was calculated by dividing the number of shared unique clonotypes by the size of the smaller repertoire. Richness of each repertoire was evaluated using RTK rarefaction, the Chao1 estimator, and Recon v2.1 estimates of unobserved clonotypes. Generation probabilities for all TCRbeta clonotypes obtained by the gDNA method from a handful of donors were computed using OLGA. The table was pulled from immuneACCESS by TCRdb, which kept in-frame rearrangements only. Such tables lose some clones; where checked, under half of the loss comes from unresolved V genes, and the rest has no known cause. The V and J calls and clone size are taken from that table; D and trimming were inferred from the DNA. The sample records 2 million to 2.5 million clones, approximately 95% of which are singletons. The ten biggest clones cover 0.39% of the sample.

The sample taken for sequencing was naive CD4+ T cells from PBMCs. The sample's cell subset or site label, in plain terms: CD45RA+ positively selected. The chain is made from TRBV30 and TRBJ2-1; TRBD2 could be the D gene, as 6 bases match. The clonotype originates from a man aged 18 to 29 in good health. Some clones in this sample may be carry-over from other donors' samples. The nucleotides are TGTGCCTGGAGTAGGAGGGATGAGCAGTTCTTC. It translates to CAWSRRDEQFF.